This TCR beta chain originates from a study of blood T cell repertoires in COVID-19. About the study: Sites in the United States, Italy and Spain provided acute and convalescent COVID-19 samples. The analysed material was cDNA or gDNA that came from T cells, B-cell-depleted T cells, or PBMCs.

Generated by immunoSEQ multiplex PCR, the TCRdb table keeps only in-frame clones and is missing some. The table lists under 250,000 clones, around 90% of them singletons. The CDR3 runs 19 residues. Looked up from germline, CDR1 is SGHVS and CDR2 is FNYEAQ. Trimming shortened V by 4 bases and J by 0 bases, and 22 bases separated the two germline ends. All enrollees were about 18 to 89 years old and from fewer than 30 US areas. Membership in each cohort depended on participant-reported clinical history. Sequencing was carried out using PBMCs or T cells enriched from blood (not recorded which). The TCR was taken from a man in his thirties or forties who had recovered from COVID-19. The rearrangement uses TRBV7-6 and TRBJ2-1, with D possibly TRBD1 on 5 matching bases. The CDR3 DNA follows: TGTGCCAGCAGCTCCCATCAGACAGTCCTGATAAGCTCCTACAATGAGCAGTTCTTC. Protein sequence: CASSSHQTVLISSYNEQFF.